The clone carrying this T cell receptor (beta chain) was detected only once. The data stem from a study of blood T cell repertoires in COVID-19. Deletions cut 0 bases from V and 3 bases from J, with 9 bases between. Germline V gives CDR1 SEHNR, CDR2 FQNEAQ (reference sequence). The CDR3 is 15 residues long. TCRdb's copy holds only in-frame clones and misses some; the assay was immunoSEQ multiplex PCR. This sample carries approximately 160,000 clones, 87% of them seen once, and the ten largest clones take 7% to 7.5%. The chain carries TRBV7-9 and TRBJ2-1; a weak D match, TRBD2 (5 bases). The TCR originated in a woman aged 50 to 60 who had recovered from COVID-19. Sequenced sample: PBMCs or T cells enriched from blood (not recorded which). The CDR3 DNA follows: TGTGCCAGCAGCTTAGCCAGCGGCCTCTACAATGAGCAGTTCTTC. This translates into CASSLASGLYNEQFF.